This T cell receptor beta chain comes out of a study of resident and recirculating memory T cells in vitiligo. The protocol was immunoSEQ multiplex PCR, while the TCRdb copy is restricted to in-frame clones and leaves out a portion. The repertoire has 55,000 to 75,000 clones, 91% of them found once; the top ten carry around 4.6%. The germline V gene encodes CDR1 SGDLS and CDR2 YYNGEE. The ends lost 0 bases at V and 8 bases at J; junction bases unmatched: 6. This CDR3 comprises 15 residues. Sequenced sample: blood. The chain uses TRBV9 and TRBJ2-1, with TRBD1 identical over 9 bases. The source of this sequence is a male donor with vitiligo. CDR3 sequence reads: CASSVVGQGSHEQFF. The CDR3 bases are TGTGCCAGCAGCGTAGTAGGACAGGGGTCACATGAGCAGTTCTTC.